The source of this T cell receptor beta chain is a study of CD8+ T cells in alopecia areata. Looking at the study overall: In an open-label trial, patients got 5 to 10 mg tofacitinib twice daily. The study's findings and limits: Treatment with tofacitinib significantly lowered scalp clonality and reduced expanded CD8+ clones among the top 100.

About this clone itself: The antigen is not known.

Following extraction, RNA underwent reverse transcription to cDNA, which served as the sequencing template. This table comes from immunoSEQ multiplex PCR, and its TCRdb copy is limited to in-frame clones, with some not included. Here the sample spans around 97,000 clones, around 86% being singletons. CDR1 is SNHLY, CDR2 FYNNEI, per germline. The CDR3 is made up of 14 amino acids. Between the trimmed V and J ends, which lost 2 bases and 4 bases, there was a span of 11 bases. Treatment noted: oral pan-JAK inhibitor, 5-10 mg twice daily. Sorting from PBMCs produced CD4+ and CD8+ T cells. Source: CD8+ T cells sorted from blood, taken between weeks 30 and 35, from a patient treated with tofacitinib. This sequence joins TRBV2 and TRBJ1-2; D might be TRBD1 (6 bases). This receptor was identified in a human donor with alopecia areata. CDR3 residues: CASSEMGASYGYTF. CDR3 coding DNA: TGTGCCAGCAGTGAAATGGGGGCGAGCTATGGCTACACCTTC.